The clone carrying this TCR beta chain was seen more than once but under ten times. Its target is unknown. The data were obtained in a study of identical twins. Regarding the study as a whole: Twin pairs had excess sharing that was weaker in beta out-of-frame sequences.

The CDR3 loop spans 19 amino acids. Germline CDR1 MNHEY, CDR2 SVGEGT. Trimming removed 0 bases from V and 6 bases from J, with 24 bases in between. The cDNA had a unique molecular identifier and a template-switch universal primer site. TCRdb recomputed calls from the 5' RACE reads with MiXCR, one row per CDR3 protein. The profile shows roughly 1.6 million distinct CDR3 sequences, roughly a third of them singletons. This receptor was identified in a newborn girl in good health. Sequencing was done on a sample of cord blood. This chain joins TRBV6-2 or TRBV6-3 and TRBJ2-1; tentatively, D is TRBD2 (6 bases). CDR3 bases: TGTGCCAGCAGTTACTCGAATGGGGGTAGAGGGACTGGCCGCAATGAGCAGTTCTTC. Residues: CASSYSNGGRGTGRNEQFF.